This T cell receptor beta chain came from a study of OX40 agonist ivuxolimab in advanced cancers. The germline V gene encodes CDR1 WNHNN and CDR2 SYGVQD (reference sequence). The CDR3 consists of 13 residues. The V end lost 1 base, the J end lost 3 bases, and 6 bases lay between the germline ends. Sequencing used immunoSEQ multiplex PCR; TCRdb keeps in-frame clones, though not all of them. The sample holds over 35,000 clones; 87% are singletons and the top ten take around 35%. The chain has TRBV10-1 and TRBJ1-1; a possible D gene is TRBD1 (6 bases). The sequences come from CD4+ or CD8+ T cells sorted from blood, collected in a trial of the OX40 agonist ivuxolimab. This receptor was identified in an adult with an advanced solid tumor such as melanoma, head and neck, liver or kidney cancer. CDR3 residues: CASSEYRDTEAFF. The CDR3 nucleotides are TGCGCCAGCAGTGAGTACAGGGACACTGAAGCTTTCTTT.